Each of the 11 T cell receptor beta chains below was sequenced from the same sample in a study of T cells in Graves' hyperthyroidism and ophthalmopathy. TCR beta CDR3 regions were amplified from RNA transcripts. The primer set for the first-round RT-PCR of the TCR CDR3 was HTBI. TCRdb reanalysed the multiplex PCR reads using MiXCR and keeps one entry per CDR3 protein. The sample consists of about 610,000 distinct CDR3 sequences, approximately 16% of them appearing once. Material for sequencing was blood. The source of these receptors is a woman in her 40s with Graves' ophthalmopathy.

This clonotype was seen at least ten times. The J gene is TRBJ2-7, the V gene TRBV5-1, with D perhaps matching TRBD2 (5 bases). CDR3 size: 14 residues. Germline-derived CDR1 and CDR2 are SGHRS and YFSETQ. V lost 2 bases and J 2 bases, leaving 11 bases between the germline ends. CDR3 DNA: TGCGCCAGCAGCTTAACGGGAAACACCTACGAGCAGTACTTC. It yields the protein CASSLTGNTYEQYF. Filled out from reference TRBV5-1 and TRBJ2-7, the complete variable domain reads KAGVTQTPRYLIKTRGQQVTLSCSPISGHRSVSWYQQTPGQGLQFLFEYFSETQRNKGNFPGRFSGRQFSNSRSEMNVSTLELGDSALYLCASSLTGNTYEQYFGPGTRLTVT.

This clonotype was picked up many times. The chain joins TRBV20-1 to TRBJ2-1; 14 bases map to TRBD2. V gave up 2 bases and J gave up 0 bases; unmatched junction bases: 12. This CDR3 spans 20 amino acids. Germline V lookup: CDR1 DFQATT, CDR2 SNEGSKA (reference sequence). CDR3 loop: CSARHALGLAGESSYNEQFF. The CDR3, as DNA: TGCAGTGCTAGACATGCCCTGGGACTAGCGGGGGAGAGCTCCTACAATGAGCAGTTCTTC.

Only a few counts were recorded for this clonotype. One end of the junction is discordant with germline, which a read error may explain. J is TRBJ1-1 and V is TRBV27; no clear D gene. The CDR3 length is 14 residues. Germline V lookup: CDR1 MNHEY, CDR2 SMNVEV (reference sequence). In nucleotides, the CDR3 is TGTGTCAGCAGTCCGCTCGGGAAGGGCGCTGAAGCTTTCTTT. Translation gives CVSSPLGKGAEAFF.

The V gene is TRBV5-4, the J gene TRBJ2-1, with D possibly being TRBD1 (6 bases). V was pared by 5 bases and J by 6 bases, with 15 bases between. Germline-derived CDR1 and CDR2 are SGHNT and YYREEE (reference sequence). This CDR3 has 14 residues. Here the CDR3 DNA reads TGTGCCAGCAGGGAGGTACGACAGGCCAATGAGCAGTTCTTC. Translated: CASREVRQANEQFF.

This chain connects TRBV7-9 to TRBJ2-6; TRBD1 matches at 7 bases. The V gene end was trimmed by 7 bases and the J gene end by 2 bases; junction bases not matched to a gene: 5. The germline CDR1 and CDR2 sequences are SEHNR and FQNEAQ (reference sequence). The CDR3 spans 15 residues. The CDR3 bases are TGTGCCAGCAATGAGGGGGCAGCTGGGGCCAACGTCCTGACTTTC. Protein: CASNEGAAGANVLTF.

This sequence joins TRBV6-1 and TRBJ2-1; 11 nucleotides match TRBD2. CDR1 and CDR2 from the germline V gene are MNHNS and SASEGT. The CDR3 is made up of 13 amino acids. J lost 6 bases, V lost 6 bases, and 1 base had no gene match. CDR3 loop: CASRLAGVNEQFF. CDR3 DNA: TGTGCCAGCAGACTAGCGGGAGTCAATGAGCAGTTCTTC.

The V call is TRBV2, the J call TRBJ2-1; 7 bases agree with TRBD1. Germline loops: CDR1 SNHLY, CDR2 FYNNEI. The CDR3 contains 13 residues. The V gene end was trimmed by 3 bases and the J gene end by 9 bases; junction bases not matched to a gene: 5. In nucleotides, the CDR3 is TGTGCCAGCAGTGATGACAGGGTGGGTGAGCAGTTCTTC. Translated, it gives CASSDDRVGEQFF. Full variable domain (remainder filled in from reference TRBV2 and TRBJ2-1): EPEVTQTPSHQVTQMGQEVILRCVPISNHLYFYWYRQILGQKVEFLVSFYNNEISEKSEIFDDQFSVERPDGSNFTLKIRSTKLEDSAMYFCASSDDRVGEQFFGPGTRLTVL.

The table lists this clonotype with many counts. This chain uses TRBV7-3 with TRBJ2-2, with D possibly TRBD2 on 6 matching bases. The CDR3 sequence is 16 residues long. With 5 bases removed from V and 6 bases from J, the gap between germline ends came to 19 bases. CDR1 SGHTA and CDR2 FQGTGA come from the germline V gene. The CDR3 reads CASSEPGGTGAGELFF. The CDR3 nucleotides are TGTGCCAGCAGCGAACCCGGGGGTACCGGAGCCGGGGAGCTGTTTTTT.

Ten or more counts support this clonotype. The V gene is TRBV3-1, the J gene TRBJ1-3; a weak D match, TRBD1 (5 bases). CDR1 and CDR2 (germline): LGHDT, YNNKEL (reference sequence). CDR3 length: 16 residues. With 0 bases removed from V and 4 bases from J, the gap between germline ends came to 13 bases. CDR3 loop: CASSQDGAGGGNTIYF. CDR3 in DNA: TGTGCCAGCAGCCAAGATGGGGCAGGAGGAGGAAACACCATATATTTT.

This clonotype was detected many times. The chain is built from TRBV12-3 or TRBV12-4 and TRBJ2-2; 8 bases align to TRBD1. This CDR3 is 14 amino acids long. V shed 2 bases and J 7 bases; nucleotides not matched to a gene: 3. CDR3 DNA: TGTGCCAGCAGTTTACAGGGGGCCGTCGGGGAGCTGTTTTTT. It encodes CASSLQGAVGELFF.

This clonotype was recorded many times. The CDR3 DNA reads TGTGCCAGCTCAATGGGGGAGGGCACTGAAGCTTTCTTT. It is translated as CASSMGEGTEAFF. V and J are TRBV18 and TRBJ1-1; tentatively, D is TRBD1 (5 bases). This CDR3 region has 13 residues. Trimming left V 5 bases short and J 4 bases short, with 11 bases between. Germline CDR1 and CDR2: KGHSH and LQKENI. Full variable domain (remainder filled in from reference TRBV18 and TRBJ1-1): NAGVMQNPRHLVRRRGQEARLRCSPMKGHSHVYWYRQLPEEGLKFMVYLQKENIIDESGMPKERFSAEFPKEGPSILRIQQVVRGDSAAYFCASSMGEGTEAFFGQGTRLTVV.